These 30 T cell receptor beta chains share one sample of origin, sequenced in a study of response to subunit inactivated influenza vaccine. Each CDR3 protein gets one entry after TCRdb re-called the RT-PCR reads with MiXCR. The table shows some 540,000 distinct CDR3 sequences, with around 21% occurring only once. Another study also made use of these data, one on T cells expressing NK-cell markers. From that second work: 5'RACE template switching with UMIs produced the TCR beta cDNA.

This specimen consisted of CD4+ T cells sorted from PBMCs, obtained about 12 days after vaccination. The receptors originated from a man aged 50 or older who received an inactivated influenza vaccine.

The J gene is TRBJ2-2, the V gene TRBV29-1, with 9 bases aligning to TRBD2. The germline CDR1 and CDR2 sequences are SQVTM and ANQGSEA. The ends lost 5 bases at V and 9 bases at J; junction bases unmatched: 4. The CDR3 contains 12 residues. The DNA for the CDR3 is TGCAGCGTTTTTAGCGGGAGCTGGGAGCTGTTTTTT. This gives the protein CSVFSGSWELFF.

The chain combines TRBV7-9 with TRBJ2-1; TRBD2 is a possible D gene (7 bases). CDR1 is SEHNR, CDR2 FQNEAQ, per germline (reference sequence). V was trimmed by 8 bases and J by 6 bases, leaving 11 bases between them. The CDR3 is made up of 12 amino acids. In DNA form, the CDR3 reads TGTGCCAGCCGGGGAGGGGGCAATGAGCAGTTCTTC. It specifies CASRGGGNEQFF.

This clonotype was observed a handful of times. The V and J genes are TRBV10-3 and TRBJ2-2; D is unclear. CDR3 length: 13 amino acids. Germline V lookup: CDR1 ENHRY, CDR2 SYGVKD. V shed 4 bases and J shed 2 bases, with 5 bases lying between them. In DNA form, the CDR3 reads TGTGCCATCAGTGGTGGAAACACCGGGGAGCTGTTTTTT. It is translated as CAISGGNTGELFF.

This clonotype was counted many times. V usage is TRBV7-2 and J usage is TRBJ2-3; D call uncertain. Germline V gene sequence: CDR1 SGHTA, CDR2 FQGNSA. V dropped 3 bases and J dropped 5 bases, with 15 bases sitting between them. This CDR3 contains 15 residues. The CDR3 sequence is CASSFSLTDLDTQYF. The CDR3 DNA sequence: TGTGCCAGCAGCTTTTCTCTAACAGACCTAGATACGCAGTATTTT. Full variable domain (missing parts from reference TRBV7-2 and TRBJ2-3): GAGVSQSPSNKVTEKGKDVELRCDPISGHTALYWYRQSLGQGLEFLIYFQGNSAPDKSGLPSDRFSAERTGGSVSTLTIQRTQQEDSAVYLCASSFSLTDLDTQYFGPGTRLTVL.

The rearrangement joins TRBV7-9 to TRBJ1-5; D remains ambiguous. CDR1 and CDR2 from the germline V gene are SEHNR and FQNEAQ (reference sequence). V shed 3 bases and J shed 0 bases, with 9 bases lying between them. This CDR3 spans 15 amino acids. The CDR3 DNA is TGTGCCAGCAGCTTTCGGGCATATAGCAATCAGCCCCAGCATTTT. Translated, it gives CASSFRAYSNQPQHF. The variable domain in full, completed from reference TRBV7-9 and TRBJ1-5, reads DTGVSQNPRHKITKRGQNVTFRCDPISEHNRLYWYRQTLGQGPEFLTYFQNEAQLEKSRLLSDRFSAERPKGSFSTLEIQRTEQGDSAMYLCASSFRAYSNQPQHFGDGTRLSIL.

As regards this clonotype: Possible read error: a much larger clone is one base away. The chain couples TRBV10-3 to TRBJ1-5; D is ambiguous. V was trimmed by 3 bases and J by 4 bases, leaving 4 bases between them. The CDR3 extends over 12 amino acids. In germline, CDR1 is ENHRY, CDR2 SYGVKD. The CDR3 DNA follows: TGTGCCATCAGTGATGGGAATCAGCCCCAGCATTTT. It specifies CAISDGNQPQHF.

This chain links TRBV20-1 with TRBJ2-3, with 8 positions matching TRBD2. V was clipped by 2 bases and J by 4 bases; unmatched bases: 11. CDR1 and CDR2 (germline): DFQATT, SNEGSKA (reference sequence). This CDR3 has 16 residues. The CDR3 sequence: CSARPFGRAGPDTQYF. The CDR3 nucleotides read TGCAGTGCTAGACCGTTCGGGAGGGCCGGGCCAGATACGCAGTATTTT.

The chain has TRBV3-1 and TRBJ2-1, with TRBD2 as a possible D gene (5 bases). Trimming cost V 4 bases and J 3 bases, with 10 bases left between them. The CDR3 runs to 14 residues. Germline loops: CDR1 LGHDT, CDR2 YNNKEL (reference sequence). CDR3 DNA: TGTGCCAGCAGCCCCGCGGACTTCTACAATGAGCAGTTCTTC. It translates to CASSPADFYNEQFF.

There are a few counts of this clonotype. This sequence joins TRBV28 and TRBJ1-1; possibly TRBD1 for D (6 bases). Germline V gene sequence: CDR1 MDHEN, CDR2 SYDVKM. This CDR3 spans 16 amino acids. V dropped 4 bases and J dropped 1 base, with 16 bases sitting between them. Written as DNA, the CDR3 is TGTGCCAGCAGTTCCCCAGGGGCCTCAGGGAACACTGAAGCTTTCTTT. Its protein product is CASSSPGASGNTEAFF.

This clonotype was seen ten or more times. This chain uses TRBV29-1 with TRBJ2-3; weak D call: TRBD1 (5 bases). CDR1 SQVTM and CDR2 ANQGSEA come from the germline V gene. The CDR3 contains 14 residues. Trimming removed 4 bases from V and 3 bases from J, with 14 bases in between. CDR3 in DNA: TGCAGCGTTGGTTCGCCAGGGCGGACAGATACGCAGTATTTT. It is translated as CSVGSPGRTDTQYF.

The V and J genes are TRBV29-1 and TRBJ2-4; tentative D call: TRBD2 (6 bases). The CDR3 runs 15 residues. Per germline, CDR1 SQVTM and CDR2 ANQGSEA. V lost 3 bases, J lost 0 bases, and 12 bases lay in between. CDR3 sequence reads: CSVEKRASAKNIQYF. The CDR3 DNA is TGCAGCGTTGAGAAGCGGGCTTCAGCCAAAAACATTCAGTACTTC. Together with reference TRBV29-1 and TRBJ2-4, the CDR3 gives the full variable domain: SAVISQKPSRDICQRGTSLTIQCQVDSQVTMMFWYRQQPGQSLTLIATANQGSEATYESGFVIDKFPISRPNLTFSTLTVSNMSPEDSSIYLCSVEKRASAKNIQYFGAGTRLSVL.

The table lists this clonotype with a few counts. The chain uses TRBV15 and TRBJ1-5; D is perhaps TRBD1 (6 bases). The CDR3 is made up of 13 amino acids. V gave up 8 bases and J gave up 7 bases, with 15 bases separating them. Germline values: CDR1 LNHNV, CDR2 YYDKDF (reference sequence). The CDR3 DNA reads as TGTGCCACCCACAGGGATTTTGGGCAGCCCCAGCATTTT. Its translation: CATHRDFGQPQHF.

The chain couples TRBV4-1 to TRBJ2-1; perhaps D is TRBD1 or TRBD2 (5 bases each). The V gene lost 0 bases and the J gene lost 2 bases, with 11 bases spanning the gap. CDR3 size: 16 residues. The germline V gene has CDR1 MGHRA and CDR2 YSYEKL. CDR3 sequence: CASSQEGTATYNEQFF. CDR3 DNA: TGCGCCAGCAGCCAAGAGGGGACCGCCACCTACAATGAGCAGTTCTTC.

This clonotype was seen more than once but under ten times. The V call is TRBV20-1, the J call TRBJ2-5; a possible D gene is TRBD1 (5 bases). Trimming removed 3 bases from V and 4 bases from J, with 12 bases in between. The CDR3 is made up of 13 amino acids. Per the germline V gene, CDR1 is DFQATT and CDR2 is SNEGSKA (reference sequence). CDR3 in amino acids: CSASETVRETQYF. Written as DNA, the CDR3 is TGCAGTGCTAGTGAGACAGTCCGAGAGACCCAGTACTTC.

The CDR3, as DNA: TGTGCCAGCAGCTTTAAGACAGGGGACGGGGAGCTGTTTTTT. As protein: CASSFKTGDGELFF. V usage is TRBV7-3 and J usage is TRBJ2-2; TRBD1 matches at 8 bases. The CDR3 is 14 residues long. V shed 3 bases, J shed 7 bases, and the junction held 4 bases outside the gene matches. Germline CDR1 SGHTA, CDR2 FQGTGA.

The gene calls are TRBV18 and TRBJ2-2; TRBD2 is a possible D gene (6 bases). The CDR3 sequence is 16 residues long. V lost 0 bases and J 1 base, leaving 9 bases between the germline ends. The germline V gene encodes CDR1 KGHSH and CDR2 LQKENI. The CDR3 DNA reads as TGTGCCAGCTCACCACCGAATAGCGGGAACACCGGGGAGCTGTTTTTT. Protein product: CASSPPNSGNTGELFF. Full variable domain (missing parts from reference TRBV18 and TRBJ2-2): NAGVMQNPRHLVRRRGQEARLRCSPMKGHSHVYWYRQLPEEGLKFMVYLQKENIIDESGMPKERFSAEFPKEGPSILRIQQVVRGDSAAYFCASSPPNSGNTGELFFGEGSRLTVL.

This clonotype was detected a few times. V is TRBV11-2 and J is TRBJ2-5; D remains ambiguous. Germline CDR1 reads SGHAT; CDR2 reads FQNNGV. V lost 6 bases and J 5 bases, leaving 16 bases between the germline ends. This CDR3 is built from 14 residues. The CDR3 reads CASSYDRTGETQYF. CDR3 DNA: TGTGCCAGCAGTTACGATAGGACCGGGGAGACCCAGTACTTC.

This chain connects TRBV2 to TRBJ1-1, with D uncertain. The CDR3 contains 12 residues. Trimming shortened V by 7 bases and J by 8 bases, and 14 bases separated the two germline ends. Germline values: CDR1 SNHLY, CDR2 FYNNEI. CDR3 bases: TGTGCCAGCATTCTCCGGCGGACCGAAGCTTTCTTT. Protein: CASILRRTEAFF.

The rearrangement uses TRBV29-1 and TRBJ2-5; D may be TRBD1 or TRBD2 (5 bases each). Germline V CDR1 and CDR2: SQVTM, ANQGSEA. The CDR3 extends over 14 amino acids. Trimming took off 0 bases at V and 2 bases at J, with 10 bases between the two ends. This CDR3 is CSVEDRGRQETQYF. In DNA, the CDR3 is TGCAGCGTTGAAGATCGGGGCAGACAAGAGACCCAGTACTTC.

The rearrangement links TRBV6-5 to TRBJ1-6; D gene unclear. The CDR3 loop spans 14 amino acids. Trimming stripped 2 bases from V and 3 bases from J, with 5 bases between. Per the germline V gene, CDR1 is MNHEY and CDR2 is SVGAGI. The chain's CDR3 is CASSYSGYNSPLHF. CDR3 bases: TGTGCCAGCAGTTACAGCGGCTATAATTCACCCCTCCACTTT.

The chain has TRBV7-9 and TRBJ1-2; the D gene is possibly TRBD1 (5 bases). Germline V gives CDR1 SEHNR, CDR2 FQNEAQ (reference sequence). The CDR3 is 14 residues long. The V gene lost 5 bases and the J gene lost 6 bases, with 16 bases spanning the gap. The CDR3 DNA reads as TGTGCCAGCAGCCCCTTTACCGAGGACAATGGCTACACCTTC. Translation gives CASSPFTEDNGYTF.

This clonotype was seen ten or more times. The rearrangement joins TRBV28 to TRBJ1-2; TRBD1 might be the D (5 bases). CDR3 length equals 15 residues. CDR1 and CDR2 from the germline V gene are MDHEN and SYDVKM. Trimming stripped 5 bases from V and 5 bases from J, with 18 bases between. The CDR3 protein is CASSTVRRDVYGYTF. CDR3 in DNA: TGTGCCAGCAGTACCGTACGCAGGGATGTGTATGGCTACACCTTC.

This clonotype was observed a handful of times. The genes are TRBV5-1 and TRBJ2-4; 9 bases align to TRBD1. V lost 1 base, J lost 5 bases, and 7 bases stayed unmatched. This CDR3 spans 16 amino acids. Germline loops: CDR1 SGHRS, CDR2 YFSETQ. The CDR3 loop reads CASSLKGQGSENIQYF. CDR3 nucleotide sequence: TGCGCCAGCAGCTTGAAGGGACAGGGTAGCGAAAACATTCAGTACTTC.

The chain has TRBV20-1 and TRBJ2-1, with 14 bases that match TRBD2. This CDR3 is built from 15 residues. With V trimmed by 5 bases and J by 9 bases, 9 bases remained unmatched. CDR1 is DFQATT, CDR2 SNEGSKA, per germline (reference sequence). Here the CDR3 reads CSAPSTSGRAAEQFF. CDR3 sequence (DNA): TGCAGTGCTCCATCGACTAGCGGGAGGGCTGCTGAGCAGTTCTTC.

J is TRBJ1-4 and V is TRBV12-3 or TRBV12-4, with a weak D call TRBD1 (5 bases). The ends were cut back, 1 base at V and 8 bases at J, with 11 bases in the middle. CDR3 length: 14 amino acids. The CDR3 is CASSLGHGGEKLFF. The DNA of the CDR3 is TGTGCCAGCAGTTTAGGACACGGGGGGGAAAAACTGTTTTTT.

The chain uses TRBV20-1 and TRBJ2-3; 9 bases match TRBD2. The CDR3 is 15 amino acids. Trimming took 5 bases from V and 1 from J; bases not matched to a gene: 7. Germline V gives CDR1 DFQATT, CDR2 SNEGSKA (reference sequence). For the CDR3, the DNA is TGCAGTGCTCGATGGACTAGCGTGGGCACAGATACGCAGTATTTT. This gives the protein CSARWTSVGTDTQYF.

The V call is TRBV5-1, the J call TRBJ2-5; 7 bases are shared with TRBD2. The CDR3 covers 15 residues. Trimming took 0 bases from V and 12 from J; bases not matched to a gene: 14. The germline CDR1 and CDR2 sequences are SGHRS and YFSETQ. CDR3 in amino acids: CASSLDFGGSSFKYF. The CDR3 DNA follows: TGCGCCAGCAGCTTGGATTTCGGGGGGTCCTCTTTCAAGTACTTC.

This clonotype was recorded a few times. This chain connects TRBV20-1 to TRBJ2-5; possible D gene TRBD1, 5 bases. The CDR3 sequence is 14 residues long. Trimming pared 0 bases from V and 4 bases from J, leaving 12 bases between. Looked up from germline, CDR1 is DFQATT and CDR2 is SNEGSKA (reference sequence). The CDR3 here is CSAREGSGAETQYF. In nucleotides, the CDR3 is TGCAGTGCTAGAGAGGGCAGTGGGGCAGAGACCCAGTACTTC.

The CDR3 sequence is CASSFSPGTGDTQYF. The DNA for the CDR3 is TGTGCCAGCAGCTTCAGTCCCGGGACAGGGGATACGCAGTATTTT. The rearrangement joins TRBV6-1 to TRBJ2-3, with TRBD1 identical over 9 bases. V lost 6 bases, J lost 6 bases, and 10 bases stayed unmatched. This CDR3 contains 15 residues. From germline, CDR1 is MNHNS and CDR2 SASEGT.

V and J are TRBV20-1 and TRBJ2-5, with D possibly TRBD1 on 6 matching bases. Germline CDR1 DFQATT, CDR2 SNEGSKA (reference sequence). This CDR3 has 13 residues. The germline V and J ends were trimmed by 6 bases and 2 bases, with 13 bases remaining between them. The CDR3 bases are TGCAGTGCGAACATACAGGGACAAGAGACCCAGTACTTC. Protein sequence: CSANIQGQETQYF.